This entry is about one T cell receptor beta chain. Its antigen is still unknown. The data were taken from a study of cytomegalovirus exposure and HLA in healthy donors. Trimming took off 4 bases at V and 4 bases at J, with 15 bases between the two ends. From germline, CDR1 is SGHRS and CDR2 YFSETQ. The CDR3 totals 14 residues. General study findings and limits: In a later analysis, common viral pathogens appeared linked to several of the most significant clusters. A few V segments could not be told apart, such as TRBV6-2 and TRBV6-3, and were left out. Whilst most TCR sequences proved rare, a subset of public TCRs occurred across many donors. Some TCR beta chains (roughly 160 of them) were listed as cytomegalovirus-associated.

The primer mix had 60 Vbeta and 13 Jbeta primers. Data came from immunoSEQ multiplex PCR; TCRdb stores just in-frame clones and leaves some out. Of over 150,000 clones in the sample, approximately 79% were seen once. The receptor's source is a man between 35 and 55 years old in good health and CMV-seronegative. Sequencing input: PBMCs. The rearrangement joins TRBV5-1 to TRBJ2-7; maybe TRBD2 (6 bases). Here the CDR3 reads CASSPQVGTYEQYF. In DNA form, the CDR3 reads TGCGCCAGCAGCCCCCAGGTTGGGACTTACGAGCAGTACTTC.